The rows below give T cell receptor beta chains drawn from one sample of a study of response to subunit inactivated influenza vaccine. TCRdb reprocessed the RT-PCR reads with MiXCR, giving one entry per CDR3 protein. Of a few hundred thousand distinct CDR3 sequences detected, around 15% appear once; the ten largest clones hold around 10%. Here the sequenced sample was PBMCs from blood, taken 12 days after vaccination. Source of these receptors: a man aged 45-60 years who received an inactivated influenza vaccine. Each CDR3 is given with its conserved first and last residue. A D gene is named only where the DNA matches it firmly. A row's size may be missing; if present it is once, few, many or a size class.

TRBD2	NA	TRBV6-2/TRBV6-3	TRBJ2-7	14	TGTGCCAGCCGCCGAGCGGGAGGGTTATACGAGCAGTACTTC	CASRRAGGLYEQYF
NA	NA	TRBV5-1	TRBJ2-4	16	TGCGCCAGCAGCTTTAATCCCCCCCTGGGGAAAAACATTCAGTACTTC	CASSFNPPLGKNIQYF
NA	NA	TRBV12-3/TRBV12-4	TRBJ1-2	14	TGTGCCAGCTGTATTACAGGGAACTATGGTGGCTACACCTTC	CASCITGNYGGYTF
TRBD1	few	TRBV28	TRBJ2-7	14	TGTGCCAGCCTGTCGGCAGGGGGTATCTACGAGCAGTACTTC	CASLSAGGIYEQYF
NA	once	TRBV20-1	TRBJ2-1	15	TGCAGTGCTAGAGGAATACAGGGTGCCTACAATGAGCAGTTCTTC	CSARGIQGAYNEQFF
NA	NA	TRBV12-3/TRBV12-4	TRBJ2-7	15	TGTGCCAGCAGTTTAGGGGCCTCAACTGCCTACGAGCAGTACTTC	CASSLGASTAYEQYF
NA	few	TRBV5-1	TRBJ2-1	17	TGCGCCAGCAGCTTGACAACCGGGACGATGGGCTACAATGAGCAGTTCTTC	CASSLTTGTMGYNEQFF
NA	NA	TRBV7-8	TRBJ1-1	14	TGTGCCAGCAGCACTAGCGGGGGTTACACTGAAGCTTTCTTT	CASSTSGGYTEAFF
NA	NA	TRBV10-2	TRBJ1-5	12	TGCGCCAGCAGTTCCACTGTTCCGCCCCAGCATTTT	CASSSTVPPQHF
NA	few	TRBV19	TRBJ2-1	14	TGTGCCAGTAGCCCGGACCTGACTAGCAATGAGCAGTTCTTC	CASSPDLTSNEQFF
NA	NA	TRBV28	TRBJ1-3	14	TGTGCCAGCAGTCCACATATCTCTGGAAACACCATATATTTT	CASSPHISGNTIYF
TRBD1	few	TRBV4-1	TRBJ1-2	16	TGCGCCAGCAGCCAAGACGGGACAGGGGCATACTATGGCTACACCTTC	CASSQDGTGAYYGYTF
NA	few	TRBV15	TRBJ1-5	14	TGTGCCACCAGCAGAGAACAGAGCCGTATACCCCAGCATTTT	CATSREQSRIPQHF
NA	many	TRBV12-3/TRBV12-4	TRBJ1-6	12	TGTGCCAGCAGTTCCCCTGATTCACCCCTCCACTTT	CASSSPDSPLHF
NA	NA	TRBV7-2	TRBJ1-2	13	TGTGCCAGCAGCCCGGACAGTCACTATGGCTACACCTTC	CASSPDSHYGYTF
TRBD2	NA	TRBV7-9	TRBJ2-1	16	TGTGCCAGCAGCTTTCTCCCAGGACTAGGGGACAATGAGCAGTTCTTC	CASSFLPGLGDNEQFF
NA	NA	TRBV7-2	TRBJ1-1	14	TGTGCCAGCAGCTTAGAGCCAAGGGCCACTGAAGCTTTCTTT	CASSLEPRATEAFF
TRBD1	many	TRBV10-3	TRBJ1-1	15	TGTGCCATCAGTGAGAGGGACAGAGAGAACACTGAAGCTTTCTTT	CAISERDRENTEAFF
TRBD1	NA	TRBV10-3	TRBJ1-1	14	TGTGCCATCAGTGGAGGGGGCCTGAACACTGAAGCTTTCTTT	CAISGGGLNTEAFF
TRBD2	few	TRBV20-1	TRBJ2-1	14	TGCAGTGCTAGAGAGGGGACTAGCCCCAATGAGCAGTTCTTC	CSAREGTSPNEQFF
NA	NA	TRBV9	TRBJ1-6	17	TGTGCCAGCAGCGTAGGACAGAGGAGCTCCTATAATTCACCCCTCCACTTT	CASSVGQRSSYNSPLHF
NA	few	TRBV30	TRBJ2-1	15	TGTGCCTGGAGTGCATCGACGGGACTTAGACATGAGCAGTTCTTC	CAWSASTGLRHEQFF
TRBD1	many	TRBV4-2	TRBJ2-5	15	TGTGCCAGCAGCCAAGATAGACAGGGGCTGGAGACCCAGTACTTC	CASSQDRQGLETQYF
NA	NA	TRBV6-1	TRBJ1-2	15	TGTGCCAGCAGGGAAACAGGGAACAGGAACTATGGCTACACCTTC	CASRETGNRNYGYTF
NA	few	TRBV11-2	TRBJ2-7	14	TGTGCCAGCAGCTTAGATCCGAATTCCTACGAGCAGTACTTC	CASSLDPNSYEQYF
NA	many	TRBV6-1	TRBJ1-1	14	TGTGCCAGCAGTGAGGGGGTTGTCGGCACTGAAGCTTTCTTT	CASSEGVVGTEAFF
TRBD2	few	TRBV7-9	TRBJ2-3	16	TGTGCCAGCAGCGTTTACAGCGGGAGTCCCACAGATACGCAGTATTTT	CASSVYSGSPTDTQYF
NA	NA	TRBV5-1	TRBJ2-1	14	TGCGCCAGCAGCTCGGAGGGGGCGCTTAATGAGCAGTTCTTC	CASSSEGALNEQFF
NA	NA	TRBV4-1	TRBJ2-7	16	TGCGCCAGCAGCCATTTTTTTAGTGAGGGACTCTACGAGCAGTACTTC	CASSHFFSEGLYEQYF
TRBD2	NA	TRBV7-2	TRBJ2-3	17	TGTGCCAGCACCCAGAAGGGCCGCGGGAGAACAACAGATACGCAGTATTTT	CASTQKGRGRTTDTQYF
NA	few	TRBV7-2	TRBJ1-4	13	TGTGCCAGCAAGGCAGGGGACGGTGAAAAACTGTTTTTT	CASKAGDGEKLFF
NA	NA	TRBV7-9	TRBJ2-2	15	TGTGCCAGCAGCTTAGGGCCCTTGAACACCGGGGAGCTGTTTTTT	CASSLGPLNTGELFF
NA	NA	TRBV7-6	TRBJ2-7	15	TGTGCCAGCAGCTTGTGGACTGAGAGCTCCTACGAGCAGTACTTC	CASSLWTESSYEQYF
NA	many	TRBV6-2/TRBV6-3	TRBJ2-5	13	TGTGCCAGCAGTTACGGACAGAGGGAGACCCAGTACTTC	CASSYGQRETQYF
NA	NA	TRBV18	TRBJ2-1	15	TGTGCCAGCTCGCGTACCGGGACGGATTACAATGAGCAGTTCTTC	CASSRTGTDYNEQFF
NA	few	TRBV28	TRBJ1-1	14	TGTGCCAGCAGTCCTCCTACTCGGGGCACTGAAGCTTTCTTT	CASSPPTRGTEAFF
NA	many	TRBV5-1	TRBJ2-7	14	TGCGCCAGCAGCACCGGGACGGGGACCTACGAGCAGTACTTC	CASSTGTGTYEQYF
NA	few	TRBV5-1	TRBJ2-1	15	TGCGCCAGCAGGAAGAGGGCTAGCGACCACAATGAGCAGTTCTTC	CASRKRASDHNEQFF
NA	few	TRBV12-3/TRBV12-4	TRBJ2-2	15	TGTGCCAGCAGTCCCCTAGCGACGAACACCGGGGAGCTGTTTTTT	CASSPLATNTGELFF
TRBD1	NA	TRBV15	TRBJ2-7	12	TGTGCCACCAGCAGTAGCAGGGGACAGCCTCTTTTC	CATSSSRGQPLF
TRBD2	few	TRBV2	TRBJ2-3	15	TGTGCCACCGGACTAGCGGGGGGGCTGACAGATACGCAGTATTTT	CATGLAGGLTDTQYF
TRBD1	NA	TRBV6-5	TRBJ2-7	14	TGTGCCAGCAGTTACTCGGGGACAGGTCCCCGGCAGTACTTC	CASSYSGTGPRQYF
NA	NA	TRBV6-6	TRBJ2-1	13	TGTGCCAGCAGTCCGACTCAAGGCGGTAGGCAGTTCTTC	CASSPTQGGRQFF
NA	NA	TRBV20-1	TRBJ1-5	13	TGCAGTGCTAGTAGGCAGATAAATCAGCCCCAGCATTTT	CSASRQINQPQHF
NA	NA	TRBV30	TRBJ2-1	14	TGTGCCTGGAAGGACAGTAGCTCCTACAATGAGCAGTTCTTC	CAWKDSSSYNEQFF
TRBD1	few	TRBV5-1	TRBJ2-7	13	TGCGCCAGCACAGGGGGCTTAGCGTACGAGCAGTACTTC	CASTGGLAYEQYF
TRBD2	few	TRBV9	TRBJ2-1	15	TGTGCCAGCAGCGAGGGACTAGAGTACTACAATGAGCAGTTCTTC	CASSEGLEYYNEQFF
TRBD2	NA	TRBV14	TRBJ2-1	15	TGTGGCAGCAGACCGACTAGCGGGGGGGCCTATGAGCAGTTCTTC	CGSRPTSGGAYEQFF
TRBD1	NA	TRBV28	TRBJ1-2	14	TGTGCCAGCAGTTTGCAGTCCGGACAGGGTGTGGGCACCTTC	CASSLQSGQGVGTF
TRBD1	NA	TRBV20-1	TRBJ1-6	16	TGCAGTGCTCCAGGGACAGGGAGCTCCTATAATTCACCCCTCCACTTT	CSAPGTGSSYNSPLHF
TRBD1	many	TRBV5-1	TRBJ2-7	16	TGCGCCAGCAGCTTGAACTCGGGACAGGGGGCCTACGAGCAGTACTTC	CASSLNSGQGAYEQYF
TRBD2	NA	TRBV20-1	TRBJ2-5	15	TGCAGTGCTAGGGCGGGAGGGACGCATACTGGGTCCCAGTACTTC	CSARAGGTHTGSQYF
NA	few	TRBV3-1	TRBJ1-3	14	TGTGCCAGCAGCCAAGGGGACACAAGAAACACCATATATTTT	CASSQGDTRNTIYF
NA	NA	TRBV20-1	TRBJ2-5	14	TGCAGTGCTGCGCCGGGCCCTAGCCCAGAGACCCAGTACTTC	CSAAPGPSPETQYF